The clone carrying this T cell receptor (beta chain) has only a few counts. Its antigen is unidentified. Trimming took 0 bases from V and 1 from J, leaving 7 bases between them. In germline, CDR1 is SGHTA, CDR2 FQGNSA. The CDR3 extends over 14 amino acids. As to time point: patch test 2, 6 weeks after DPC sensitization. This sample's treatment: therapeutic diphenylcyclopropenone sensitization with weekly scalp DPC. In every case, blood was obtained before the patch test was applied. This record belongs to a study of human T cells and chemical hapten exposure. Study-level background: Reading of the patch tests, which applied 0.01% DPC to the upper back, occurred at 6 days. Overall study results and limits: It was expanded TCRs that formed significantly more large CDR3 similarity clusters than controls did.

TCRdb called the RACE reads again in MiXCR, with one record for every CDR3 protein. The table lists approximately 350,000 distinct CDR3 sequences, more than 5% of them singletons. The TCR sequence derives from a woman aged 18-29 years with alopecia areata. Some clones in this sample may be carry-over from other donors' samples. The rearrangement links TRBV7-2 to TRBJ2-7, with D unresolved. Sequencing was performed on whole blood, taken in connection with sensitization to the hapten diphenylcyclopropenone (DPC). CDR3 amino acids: CASSLAGQSYEQYF. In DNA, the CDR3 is TGTGCCAGCAGCTTAGCGGGCCAATCCTACGAGCAGTACTTC.